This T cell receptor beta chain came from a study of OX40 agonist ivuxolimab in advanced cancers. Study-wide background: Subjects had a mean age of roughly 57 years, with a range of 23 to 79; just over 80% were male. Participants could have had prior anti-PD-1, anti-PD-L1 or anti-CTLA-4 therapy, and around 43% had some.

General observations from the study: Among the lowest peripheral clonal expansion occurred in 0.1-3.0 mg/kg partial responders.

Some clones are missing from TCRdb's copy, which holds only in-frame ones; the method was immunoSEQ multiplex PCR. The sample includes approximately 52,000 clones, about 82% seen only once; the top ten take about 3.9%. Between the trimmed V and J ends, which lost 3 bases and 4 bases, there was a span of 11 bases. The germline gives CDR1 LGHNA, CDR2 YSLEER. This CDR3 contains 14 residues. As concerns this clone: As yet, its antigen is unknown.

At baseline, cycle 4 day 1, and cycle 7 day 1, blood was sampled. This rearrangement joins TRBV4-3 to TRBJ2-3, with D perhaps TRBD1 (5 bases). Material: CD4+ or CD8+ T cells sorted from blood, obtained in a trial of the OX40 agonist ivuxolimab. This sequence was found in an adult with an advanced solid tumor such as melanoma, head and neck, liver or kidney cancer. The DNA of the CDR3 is TGCGCCAGCAGCCAGTCTCGGACATCAGATACGCAGTATTTT. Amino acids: CASSQSRTSDTQYF.